These 17 T cell receptor beta chains came from one sample sequenced in a study of shared clonotypes between healthy human individuals. CD45RO-negative, CCR7-selected cells formed the naive CD8 fraction, which excluded terminally differentiated effector memory CD45RA+ cells. Some clones are missing from TCRdb's copy, which holds only in-frame ones; the method was immunoSEQ multiplex PCR. Here the sample spans 550,000 to 750,000 clones, roughly 96% being singletons. The sequenced material came from naive CD8+ T cells sorted from blood. The receptors were gathered from a woman in her 30s in good health.

The chain couples TRBV27 to TRBJ2-5; 8 positions match TRBD2. Looked up from germline, CDR1 is MNHEY and CDR2 is SMNVEV (reference sequence). CDR3 length: 18 amino acids. V lost 2 bases and J lost 0; bases outside the gene matches: 11. The CDR3 nucleotides are TGTGCCAGCAGTTTAAGCCGGGAGGGATTGAGGTACCAAGAGACCCAGTACTTC. The encoded protein is CASSLSREGLRYQETQYF.

The rearrangement uses TRBV27 and TRBJ2-5; D tentatively fits TRBD1 or TRBD2 (5 bases each). The CDR3 is 16 amino acids. Germline-derived CDR1 and CDR2 are MNHEY and SMNVEV (reference sequence). Trimming stripped 7 bases from V and 0 bases from J, with 18 bases between. The CDR3 coding sequence is TGTGCCAGCATGCGTGGGGCCGGCGGGTACCAAGAGACCCAGTACTTC. Its translation is CASMRGAGGYQETQYF.

The rearrangement joins TRBV14 to TRBJ2-3, with TRBD1 matching 7 bases. Germline CDR1 is SGHDN and CDR2 is FVKESK. The CDR3 is 16 residues long. V gave up 1 base and J gave up 5 bases; unmatched junction bases: 9. DNA of the CDR3: TGTGCCAGCAGCCAAGTCCGGGACAGCCCCAAAGATACGCAGTATTTT. Protein sequence: CASSQVRDSPKDTQYF.

The V call is TRBV27, the J call TRBJ2-7; D is ambiguous. This CDR3 region has 14 residues. Trimming removed 0 bases at V and 4 bases at J, with 10 bases between. Looked up from germline, CDR1 is MNHEY and CDR2 is SMNVEV (reference sequence). The CDR3 DNA sequence: TGTGCCAGCAGTTTATCCGGCAGTCGTTACGAGCAGTACTTC. Protein sequence: CASSLSGSRYEQYF.

The genes are TRBV7-6 and TRBJ2-2; TRBD1 matches at 8 bases. V gave up 8 bases and J gave up 3 bases; unmatched junction bases: 8. The germline V gene encodes CDR1 SGHVS and CDR2 FNYEAQ. The CDR3 extends over 15 amino acids. The CDR3 bases are TGTGCCAGCGGAACAGGACAGGGATACACCGGGGAGCTGTTTTTT. Translating it yields CASGTGQGYTGELFF. Full variable domain (outside the CDR3, taken from reference TRBV7-6 and TRBJ2-2): GAGVSQSPRYKVTKRGQDVALRCDPISGHVSLYWYRQALGQGPEFLTYFNYEAQQDKSGLPNDRFSAERPEGSISTLTIQRTEQRDSAMYRCASGTGQGYTGELFFGEGSRLTVL.

The chain carries TRBV28 and TRBJ2-7; TRBD2 might be the D (6 bases). The CDR3 runs 14 residues. Trimming removed 8 bases from V and 0 bases from J, with 14 bases in between. Germline CDR1 MDHEN, CDR2 SYDVKM. The CDR3 protein is CASSIGRHSYEQYF. CDR3 nucleotides: TGTGCCAGCTCCATCGGGAGACACTCCTACGAGCAGTACTTC. The variable domain in full, completed from reference TRBV28 and TRBJ2-7, reads DVKVTQSSRYLVKRTGEKVFLECVQDMDHENMFWYRQDPGLGLRLIYFSYDVKMKEKGDIPEGYSVSREKKERFSLILESASTNQTSMYLCASSIGRHSYEQYFGPGTRLTVT.

V gene TRBV27 combines with J gene TRBJ2-2; D unclear. Between the trimmed V and J ends, which lost 8 bases and 1 base, there was a span of 5 bases. The CDR3 sequence is 12 residues long. From germline, CDR1 is MNHEY and CDR2 SMNVEV (reference sequence). In DNA, the CDR3 is TGTGCCAGCGGGATGAACACCGGGGAGCTGTTTTTT. Residues: CASGMNTGELFF.

This clone was detected once. J is TRBJ2-1 and V is TRBV11-2; a possible D gene is TRBD1 (5 bases). V lost 5 bases to trimming and J lost 5 bases, with 22 bases between them. The germline CDR1 and CDR2 sequences are SGHAT and FQNNGV. This CDR3 region has 17 residues. CDR3: CASSPVITRVPDNEQFF. The CDR3 coding sequence is TGTGCCAGCAGCCCCGTTATTACCAGGGTCCCTGACAATGAGCAGTTCTTC.

The gene calls are TRBV11-2 and TRBJ2-2; TRBD2 is a possible D gene (6 bases). The CDR3 covers 16 residues. CDR1 is SGHAT, CDR2 FQNNGV, per germline. Trimming cost V 5 bases and J 6 bases, with 19 bases left between them. In DNA, the CDR3 is TGTGCCAGCAGCACGTATTGGGCTAGCGTGGCCGGGGAGCTGTTTTTT. Its protein is CASSTYWASVAGELFF. Drawing the rest from reference TRBV11-2 and TRBJ2-2, the complete variable domain is EAGVAQSPRYKIIEKRQSVAFWCNPISGHATLYWYQQILGQGPKLLIQFQNNGVVDDSQLPKDRFSAERLKGVDSTLKIQPAKLEDSAVYLCASSTYWASVAGELFFGEGSRLTVL.

This clone has only a few counts. The chain is built from TRBV7-2 and TRBJ1-1; 7 bases are shared with TRBD1. Germline values: CDR1 SGHTA, CDR2 FQGNSA. Trimming removed 6 bases from V and 7 bases from J; junction bases left unmatched: 8. The CDR3 length is 13 residues. CDR3 DNA sequence: TGTGCCAGCAGATTGACAGGGCACTTTGAAGCTTTCTTT. Protein sequence: CASRLTGHFEAFF.

This sequence joins TRBV27 and TRBJ1-5; D is uncertain. Trimming removed 4 bases at V and 0 bases at J, with 10 bases between. The CDR3 consists of 15 residues. From germline, CDR1 is MNHEY and CDR2 SMNVEV (reference sequence). The CDR3 sequence: CASSSAGVSNQPQHF. CDR3 DNA: TGTGCCAGCAGTTCGGCGGGAGTTAGCAATCAGCCCCAGCATTTT.

The V call is TRBV6-1, the J call TRBJ2-2; 8 bases map to TRBD1. Trimming took 5 bases from V and 5 from J; bases not matched to a gene: 4. Germline assignment: CDR1 MNHNS and CDR2 SASEGT. CDR3 size: 14 residues. The CDR3 nucleotides are TGTGCCAGCAGTCAAACAGGGGGGACCGGGGAGCTGTTTTTT. Amino acids: CASSQTGGTGELFF.

V is TRBV13 and J is TRBJ2-1; 7 bases fit TRBD1. This CDR3 is built from 15 residues. V dropped 2 bases and J dropped 2; count of bases not matched to a gene: 3. Germline V gene lookup returns CDR1 PRHDT and CDR2 FYEKMQ (reference sequence). CDR3 residues: CASSLRGQTYNEQFF. The CDR3 nucleotides read TGTGCCAGCAGCTTAAGGGGACAGACCTACAATGAGCAGTTCTTC.

This chain links TRBV19 with TRBJ2-2, with D perhaps TRBD1 (6 bases). Per germline, CDR1 LNHDA and CDR2 SQIVND (reference sequence). The V end lost 7 bases, the J end lost 4 bases, and 16 bases lay between the germline ends. The CDR3 extends over 15 amino acids. The CDR3 DNA is TGTGCCAGTACCTCGGCTGACAGGATCACCGGGGAGCTGTTTTTT. Translated: CASTSADRITGELFF.

This sequence joins TRBV27 and TRBJ2-1; D call uncertain. The germline V gene encodes CDR1 MNHEY and CDR2 SMNVEV (reference sequence). This CDR3 has 18 amino acids. Trimming cost V 2 bases and J 1 base, with 18 bases left between them. CDR3 loop: CASSLQASRSTSYNEQFF. The CDR3 bases are TGTGCCAGCAGTTTACAGGCGTCGCGATCGACTTCCTACAATGAGCAGTTCTTC.

The chain employs TRBV2 and TRBJ1-1; D possibly corresponds to TRBD1 (6 bases). The CDR3 is 13 amino acids. Germline values: CDR1 SNHLY, CDR2 FYNNEI. Trimming left V 7 bases short and J 5 bases short, with 14 bases between. Here the CDR3 DNA reads TGTGCCAGCAAGTTACAGGGAAGAACTGAAGCTTTCTTT. Translated, it gives CASKLQGRTEAFF.

V and J are TRBV5-1 and TRBJ2-5, with a weak D call TRBD2 (6 bases). Trimming removed 0 bases from V and 3 bases from J, with 9 bases in between. Germline values: CDR1 SGHRS, CDR2 YFSETQ. This CDR3 has 14 amino acids. The CDR3: CASSLAGVEETQYF. CDR3 in DNA: TGCGCCAGCAGCTTGGCGGGAGTTGAAGAGACCCAGTACTTC.